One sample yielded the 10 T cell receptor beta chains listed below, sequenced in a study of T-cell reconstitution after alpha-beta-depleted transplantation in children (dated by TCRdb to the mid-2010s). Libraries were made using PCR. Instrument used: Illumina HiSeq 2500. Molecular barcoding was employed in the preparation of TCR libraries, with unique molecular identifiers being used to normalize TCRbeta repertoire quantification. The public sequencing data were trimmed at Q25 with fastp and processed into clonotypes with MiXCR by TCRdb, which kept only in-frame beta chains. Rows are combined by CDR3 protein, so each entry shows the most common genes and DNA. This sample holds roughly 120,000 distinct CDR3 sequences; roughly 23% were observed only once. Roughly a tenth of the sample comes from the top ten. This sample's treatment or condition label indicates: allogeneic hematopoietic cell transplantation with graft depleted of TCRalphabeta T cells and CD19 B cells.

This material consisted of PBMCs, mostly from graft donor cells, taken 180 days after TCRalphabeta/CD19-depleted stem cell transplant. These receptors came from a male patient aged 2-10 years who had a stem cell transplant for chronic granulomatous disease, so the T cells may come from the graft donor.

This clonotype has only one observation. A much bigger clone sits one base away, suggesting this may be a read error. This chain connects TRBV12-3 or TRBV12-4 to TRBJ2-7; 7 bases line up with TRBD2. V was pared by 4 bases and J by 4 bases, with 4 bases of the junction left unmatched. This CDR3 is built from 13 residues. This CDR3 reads CASSSQGGYEQYF. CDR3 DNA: TGTGCCAGCAGTTCGCAGGGAGGGTACGAGCAGTACTTC.

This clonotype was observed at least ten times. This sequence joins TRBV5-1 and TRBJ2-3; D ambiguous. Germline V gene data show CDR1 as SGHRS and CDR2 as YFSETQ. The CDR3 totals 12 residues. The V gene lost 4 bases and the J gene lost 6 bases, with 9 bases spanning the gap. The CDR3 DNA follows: TGCGCCAGCAGCGTGAGTCCCGATACGCAGTATTTT. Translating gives CASSVSPDTQYF.

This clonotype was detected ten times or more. The CDR3 DNA sequence: TGTGCCAGCAGACCCACCCCGCCGGGACTGATCTACGAGCAGTACTTC. As protein: CASRPTPPGLIYEQYF. The chain joins TRBV28 to TRBJ2-7; a possible D gene is TRBD2 (6 bases). This CDR3 has 16 residues. V lost 6 bases and J lost 3, with 21 bases in between. CDR1 is MDHEN, CDR2 SYDVKM, per germline.

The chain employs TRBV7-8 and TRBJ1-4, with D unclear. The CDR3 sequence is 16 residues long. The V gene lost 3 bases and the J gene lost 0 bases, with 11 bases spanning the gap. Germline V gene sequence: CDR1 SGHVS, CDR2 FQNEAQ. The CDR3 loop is CASSLVPRSTNEKLFF. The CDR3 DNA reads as TGTGCCAGCAGCTTGGTCCCTAGGTCAACTAATGAAAAACTGTTTTTT.

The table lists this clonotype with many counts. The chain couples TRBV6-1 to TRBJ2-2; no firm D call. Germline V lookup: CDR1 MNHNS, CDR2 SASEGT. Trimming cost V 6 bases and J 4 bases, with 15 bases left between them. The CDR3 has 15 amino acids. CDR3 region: CASSVIAAGTGELFF. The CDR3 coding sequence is TGTGCCAGCAGCGTAATTGCGGCAGGCACCGGGGAGCTGTTTTTT.

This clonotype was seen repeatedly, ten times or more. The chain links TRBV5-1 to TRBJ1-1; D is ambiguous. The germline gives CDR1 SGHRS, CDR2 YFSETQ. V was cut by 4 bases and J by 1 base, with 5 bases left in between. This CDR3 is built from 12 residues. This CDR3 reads CASSRGNTEAFF. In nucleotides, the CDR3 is TGCGCCAGCAGCCGTGGGAACACTGAAGCTTTCTTT.

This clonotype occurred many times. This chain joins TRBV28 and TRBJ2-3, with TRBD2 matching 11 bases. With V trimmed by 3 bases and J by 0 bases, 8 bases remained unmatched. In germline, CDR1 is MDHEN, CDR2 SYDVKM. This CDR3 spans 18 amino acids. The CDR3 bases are TGTGCCAGCAGTTTCTACCTGGGACTAGCGGAAAGCACAGATACGCAGTATTTT. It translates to CASSFYLGLAESTDTQYF.

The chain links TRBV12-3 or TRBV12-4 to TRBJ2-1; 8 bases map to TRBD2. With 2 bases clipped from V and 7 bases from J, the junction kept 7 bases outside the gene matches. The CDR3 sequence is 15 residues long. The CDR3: CASSLPGGPRNEQFF. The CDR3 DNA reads TGTGCCAGCAGTTTACCGGGAGGGCCTAGGAATGAGCAGTTCTTC.

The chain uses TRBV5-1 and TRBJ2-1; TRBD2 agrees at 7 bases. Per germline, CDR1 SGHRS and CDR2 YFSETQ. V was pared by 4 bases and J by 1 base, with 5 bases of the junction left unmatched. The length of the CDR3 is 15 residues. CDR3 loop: CASSTSVPSYNEQFF. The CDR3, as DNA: TGCGCCAGCAGCACTAGCGTCCCGTCCTACAATGAGCAGTTCTTC.

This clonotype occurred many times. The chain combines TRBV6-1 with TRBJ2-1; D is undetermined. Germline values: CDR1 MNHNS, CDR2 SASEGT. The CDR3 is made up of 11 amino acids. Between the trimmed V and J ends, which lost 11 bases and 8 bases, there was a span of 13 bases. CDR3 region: CAGRGFDEQFF. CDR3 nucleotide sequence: TGTGCCGGACGAGGCTTCGATGAGCAGTTCTTC.